A single sample is the source of the 31 T cell receptor beta chains below, sequenced in a study of blood T cell repertoires in COVID-19. TCRdb's copy holds only in-frame clones and misses some; the assay was immunoSEQ multiplex PCR. The data hold 190,000 or so clones, with roughly 82% observed a single time. Sequenced material: PBMCs or T cells enriched from blood (not recorded which). The receptors derive from a man between 40 and 49 years old who had recovered from COVID-19.

The chain uses TRBV5-6 and TRBJ2-7; D gene ambiguous. V was pared by 5 bases and J by 2 bases, with 11 bases between. CDR1 and CDR2 from the germline V gene are SGHDT and YYEEEE. The CDR3 is 13 residues long. The CDR3 DNA is TGTGCCAGCAGGGTGACTTATACCTACGAGCAGTACTTC. Translated, it gives CASRVTYTYEQYF.

The chain uses TRBV7-8 and TRBJ2-3, with TRBD2 matching over 11 bases. Losses at the gene ends were 1 base for V and 3 bases for J; bases not matched to a gene: 3. The CDR3 consists of 16 residues. Germline CDR1 reads SGHVS; CDR2 reads FQNEAQ. Here the CDR3 DNA reads TGTGCCAGCAGCTTAGTACCTAGCGGGAGGACAGATACGCAGTATTTT. As protein: CASSLVPSGRTDTQYF.

V usage is TRBV13 and J usage is TRBJ1-1, with D unclear. Trimming removed 6 bases at V and 1 base at J, with 18 bases between. The CDR3 contains 16 residues. From germline, CDR1 is PRHDT and CDR2 FYEKMQ (reference sequence). CDR3 coding DNA: TGTGCCAGCAGAACCCCCGGAGGGATGAGGAACACTGAAGCTTTCTTT. Translation: CASRTPGGMRNTEAFF.

The gene calls are TRBV6-5 and TRBJ2-7, with D tentatively TRBD1 (6 bases). Per the germline V gene, CDR1 is MNHEY and CDR2 is SVGAGI. With 2 bases removed from V and 3 bases from J, the gap between germline ends came to 14 bases. The CDR3 has 15 residues. The CDR3 reads CASSYGGRDNYEQYF. CDR3 DNA: TGTGCCAGCAGTTACGGGGGCAGGGATAACTACGAGCAGTACTTC.

The chain employs TRBV2 and TRBJ1-1; D perhaps matches TRBD1 (6 bases). V was cut by 5 bases and J by 1 base, with 14 bases left in between. There are 15 residues in the CDR3. CDR1 is SNHLY, CDR2 FYNNEI, per germline. The CDR3 sequence: CASSTRQVTNTEAFF. As DNA, the CDR3 is TGTGCCAGCAGTACCCGACAGGTAACGAACACTGAAGCTTTCTTT.

This chain's CDR3 is CASSIVPGSAHNQPQHF. For the CDR3, the DNA is TGTGCCAGTAGTATCGTACCGGGGTCAGCACACAATCAGCCCCAGCATTTT. V and J are TRBV19 and TRBJ1-5; D is unresolved. This CDR3 has 17 residues. From germline, CDR1 is LNHDA and CDR2 SQIVND (reference sequence). Trimming removed 3 bases at V and 3 bases at J, with 18 bases between.

The chain joins TRBV11-2 to TRBJ1-6; 8 nucleotides line up with TRBD1. Germline V CDR1 and CDR2: SGHAT, FQNNGV. The CDR3 totals 17 residues. Losses at the gene ends were 4 bases for V and 4 bases for J; bases not matched to a gene: 9. CDR3 DNA: TGTGCCAGCAGCTCAGCCACAAGACAGGGGTATAATTCACCCCTCCACTTT. Residues: CASSSATRQGYNSPLHF.

The CDR3 protein is CSVTGTSGSGETQYF. The CDR3 region has the DNA TGCAGCGTCACCGGGACTAGCGGGAGTGGGGAGACCCAGTACTTC. The chain uses TRBV29-1 and TRBJ2-5; 14 bases fit TRBD2. CDR1 is SQVTM, CDR2 ANQGSEA, per germline. CDR3 length: 15 residues. Germline trimming cut 6 bases from V and 5 bases from J; bases unmatched to any gene: 8.

This chain uses TRBV19 with TRBJ1-1; 7 positions match TRBD1. CDR1 and CDR2 from the germline V gene are LNHDA and SQIVND (reference sequence). The ends lost 5 bases at V and 9 bases at J; junction bases unmatched: 9. The length of the CDR3 is 13 residues. CDR3 sequence (DNA): TGTGCCAGTAGTCCCTTGGAGACAGGGAAAGCTTTCTTT. Translating gives CASSPLETGKAFF.

V usage is TRBV6-5 and J usage is TRBJ2-7; 8 positions match TRBD1. The CDR3 extends over 14 amino acids. V gave up 4 bases and J gave up 4 bases; unmatched junction bases: 6. Germline CDR1 reads MNHEY; CDR2 reads SVGAGI. The CDR3 DNA is TGTGCCAGCAGTTTGGACAGGGCGGGTTACGAGCAGTACTTC. As protein: CASSLDRAGYEQYF.

The gene calls are TRBV7-3 and TRBJ1-2, with no clear D. CDR3 length equals 14 residues. Germline loops: CDR1 SGHTA, CDR2 FQGTGA. Trimming removed 2 bases at V and 3 bases at J, with 10 bases between. The CDR3: CASSLEGSDYGYTF. CDR3 sequence (DNA): TGTGCCAGCAGCTTAGAGGGATCAGACTATGGCTACACCTTC.

The chain combines TRBV7-9 with TRBJ2-3; unclear D gene. The CDR3 contains 15 residues. In germline, CDR1 is SEHNR, CDR2 FQNEAQ (reference sequence). The ends were cut back, 2 bases at V and 4 bases at J, with 13 bases in the middle. This CDR3 reads CASSLIVLAPDTQYF. The CDR3 nucleotides are TGTGCCAGCAGCTTAATTGTCCTGGCCCCAGATACGCAGTATTTT.

The chain joins TRBV7-2 to TRBJ2-7; TRBD2 matches at 9 bases. CDR1 is SGHTA, CDR2 FQGNSA, per germline. The J segment lost 7 bases and the V segment lost 3 bases, leaving 7 bases of the junction unmatched. The CDR3 is 14 amino acids. The CDR3 loop reads CASSFGGRAEEQYF. DNA for the CDR3: TGTGCCAGCAGCTTTGGCGGGAGGGCGGAAGAGCAGTACTTC.

The chain joins TRBV19 to TRBJ1-1; 7 nucleotides align to TRBD1. The trim removed 4 bases at V and 1 base at J, leaving 0 bases unmatched. The CDR3 is 13 amino acids. Germline V gene sequence: CDR1 LNHDA, CDR2 SQIVND (reference sequence). As DNA, the CDR3 is TGTGCCAGTAGTAGACAGGGGAACACTGAAGCTTTCTTT. Translating it yields CASSRQGNTEAFF.

The V call is TRBV9, the J call TRBJ2-7, with a weak D call TRBD1 (5 bases). Trimming left V 6 bases short and J 1 base short, with 17 bases between. The CDR3 runs to 15 residues. In germline, CDR1 is SGDLS, CDR2 YYNGEE. The CDR3 loop reads CASTLRVPLSYEQYV. The CDR3, as DNA: TGTGCCAGCACCCTCAGGGTCCCCCTTTCCTACGAGCAGTACGTC.

The J gene is TRBJ1-4, the V gene TRBV5-6, with D perhaps matching TRBD1 (6 bases). Germline-derived CDR1 and CDR2 are SGHDT and YYEEEE. V shed 4 bases and J shed 10 bases, with 11 bases lying between them. This CDR3 is built from 12 residues. The CDR3 reads CASSQKGVKLFF. The CDR3 nucleotides are TGTGCCAGCAGCCAGAAGGGGGTAAAACTGTTTTTT.

J is TRBJ1-5 and V is TRBV19; D may be TRBD1 (5 bases). Trimming cost V 7 bases and J 3 bases, with 10 bases left between them. This CDR3 comprises 13 residues. Germline-derived CDR1 and CDR2 are LNHDA and SQIVND (reference sequence). The CDR3 DNA reads TGTGCCAGTACCAGGGTCGCCAATCAGCCCCAGCATTTT. It is translated as CASTRVANQPQHF.

The J gene is TRBJ1-5, the V gene TRBV27; 9 nucleotides agree with TRBD1. The germline V gene encodes CDR1 MNHEY and CDR2 SMNVEV (reference sequence). This CDR3 has 16 residues. V dropped 2 bases and J dropped 5; count of bases not matched to a gene: 7. The CDR3 DNA sequence: TGTGCCAGCAGTTTAGGGACAGGGAAAGGTCATCAGCCCCAGCATTTT. It codes for CASSLGTGKGHQPQHF.

This CDR3 is CASRSPDQPQHF. The CDR3 nucleotides read TGTGCCAGCAGATCTCCCGATCAGCCCCAGCATTTT. V is TRBV2 and J is TRBJ1-5; no clear D. V was pared by 6 bases and J by 5 bases, with 8 bases between. The CDR3 covers 12 residues. The V gene's germline CDR1 is SNHLY and CDR2 FYNNEI.

The chain joins TRBV9 to TRBJ1-1; 9 bases agree with TRBD1. The CDR3 has 14 amino acids. V trimming: 4 bases; J trimming: 5 bases; junction bases outside the gene matches: 6. Per the germline V gene, CDR1 is SGDLS and CDR2 is YYNGEE. The CDR3 region is CASSTRQGGTEAFF. Written as DNA, the CDR3 is TGTGCCAGCAGCACCCGACAGGGGGGTACTGAAGCTTTCTTT.

The sample holds one count of this clone. The chain recombines TRBV4-3 with TRBJ1-6; 9 bases fit TRBD1. This CDR3 region has 18 residues. The germline CDR1 and CDR2 sequences are LGHNA and YSLEER. V was pared by 1 base and J by 7 bases, with 11 bases of the junction left unmatched. For the CDR3, the DNA is TGCGCCAGCAGCCAAGGAGGACAGGGGAGCTCGGGGAATTCACCCCTCCACTTT. It is translated as CASSQGGQGSSGNSPLHF.

This CDR3 reads CAIRPPTGADTQYF. For the CDR3, the DNA is TGTGCCATCAGACCCCCGACAGGGGCTGATACGCAGTATTTT. The V and J genes are TRBV10-3 and TRBJ2-3; 8 bases match TRBD1. The CDR3 runs to 14 residues. The V segment lost 6 bases and the J segment 6 bases; nucleotides outside the gene matches: 8. Germline V gene lookup returns CDR1 ENHRY and CDR2 SYGVKD.

J is TRBJ1-1 and V is TRBV7-2, with 7 bases aligning to TRBD1. The CDR3 is made up of 15 amino acids. The ends lost 1 base at V and 6 bases at J; junction bases unmatched: 8. The germline V gene encodes CDR1 SGHTA and CDR2 FQGNSA. CDR3 in amino acids: CASSLGRGLGSEAFF. CDR3 nucleotides: TGTGCCAGCAGCTTAGGAAGGGGGCTAGGTTCTGAAGCTTTCTTT.

The gene calls are TRBV28 and TRBJ1-1, with D perhaps matching TRBD1 (6 bases). Per the germline V gene, CDR1 is MDHEN and CDR2 is SYDVKM. The germline V and J ends were trimmed by 0 bases and 9 bases, with 14 bases remaining between them. The CDR3 sequence is 14 residues long. For the CDR3, the DNA is TGTGCCAGCAGTTTATGGCGGACAGTGTTTAAAGCTTTCTTT. Its translation: CASSLWRTVFKAFF. Based on the CDR3 plus reference TRBV28 and TRBJ1-1, the full variable domain is DVKVTQSSRYLVKRTGEKVFLECVQDMDHENMFWYRQDPGLGLRLIYFSYDVKMKEKGDIPEGYSVSREKKERFSLILESASTNQTSMYLCASSLWRTVFKAFFGQGTRLTVV.

This clone was counted between two and nine times. This sequence joins TRBV14 and TRBJ2-1; no reliable D call. This CDR3 comprises 12 residues. The V gene lost 2 bases and the J gene lost 11 bases, with 10 bases spanning the gap. From germline, CDR1 is SGHDN and CDR2 FVKESK. The CDR3 spells CASSQTVIQQFF. For the CDR3, the DNA is TGTGCCAGCAGCCAAACGGTCATACAGCAGTTCTTC.

This chain joins TRBV4-3 and TRBJ2-3, with D perhaps TRBD2 (5 bases). CDR1 and CDR2 from the germline V gene are LGHNA and YSLEER. The V end was cut by 3 bases, the J end by 6 bases, with 13 bases between. The CDR3 is 14 amino acids. The CDR3 loop is CASSQDSGRDTQYF. CDR3 bases: TGCGCCAGCAGCCAGGACTCGGGCCGGGATACGCAGTATTTT.

This sequence joins TRBV5-6 and TRBJ2-1; 7 nucleotides agree with TRBD1. Germline loops: CDR1 SGHDT, CDR2 YYEEEE. Germline trimming cut 0 bases from V and 2 bases from J; bases unmatched to any gene: 2. This CDR3 spans 15 amino acids. DNA of the CDR3: TGTGCCAGCAGCTTGGGGCAGGGGGCCTACAATGAGCAGTTCTTC. This translates into CASSLGQGAYNEQFF. Complete variable domain (other parts from reference TRBV5-6 and TRBJ2-1): DAGVTQSPTHLIKTRGQQVTLRCSPKSGHDTVSWYQQALGQGPQFIFQYYEEEERQRGNFPDRFSGHQFPNYSSELNVNALLLGDSALYLCASSLGQGAYNEQFFGPGTRLTVL.

This chain links TRBV2 with TRBJ1-2, with unresolved D. Germline V lookup: CDR1 SNHLY, CDR2 FYNNEI. V lost 2 bases to trimming and J lost 4 bases, with 8 bases between them. The CDR3 is 13 residues long. CDR3 coding DNA: TGTGCCAGCAGTGAAAATGAGGCCTATGGCTACACCTTC. Protein sequence: CASSENEAYGYTF.

This chain connects TRBV30 to TRBJ1-1; D remains unclear. With 2 bases removed from V and 6 bases from J, the gap between germline ends came to 16 bases. There are 14 residues in the CDR3. Germline V lookup: CDR1 GTSNPN, CDR2 SVGIG (reference sequence). CDR3 amino acids: CAWSLGLTSSEAFF. CDR3 coding DNA: TGTGCCTGGAGTCTAGGCCTCACTTCGTCTGAAGCTTTCTTT. Drawing the rest from reference TRBV30 and TRBJ1-1, the complete variable domain is SQTIHQWPATLVQPVGSPLSLECTVEGTSNPNLYWYRQAAGRGLQLLFYSVGIGQISSEVPQNLSASRPQDRQFILSSKKLLLSDSGFYLCAWSLGLTSSEAFFGQGTRLTVV.

The V call is TRBV5-1, the J call TRBJ2-1, with 11 bases matching TRBD2. CDR3 length: 16 amino acids. Germline lookup yields CDR1 SGHRS and CDR2 YFSETQ. V trimming: 0 bases; J trimming: 15 bases; junction bases outside the gene matches: 14. The CDR3 DNA reads as TGCGCCAGCAGCTTGGGGCTAGCGGGAGGTGCCGGTTACCGGTTCTTC. Protein sequence: CASSLGLAGGAGYRFF.

The chain employs TRBV27 and TRBJ2-3; no reliable D call. The CDR3 sequence is 16 residues long. The V gene lost 1 base and the J gene lost 6 bases, with 17 bases spanning the gap. Germline assignment: CDR1 MNHEY and CDR2 SMNVEV (reference sequence). Here the CDR3 reads CASSLLYETLWDTQYF. In nucleotides, the CDR3 is TGTGCCAGCAGTTTATTATACGAAACTCTGTGGGATACGCAGTATTTT.